This passage covers 6 T cell receptor beta chains from one sample sequenced in a study of shared clonotypes between healthy human individuals. Here immunoSEQ multiplex PCR was the method, and the copy in TCRdb shows in-frame clones only, minus some. The sample records roughly 110,000 clones, around 68% being singletons. Source material: memory CD8+ T cells sorted from blood. Subset denoted: CD45RO+ cells pooled with CCR7-negative TemRA cells. The receptors were gathered from a woman under 40 in good health.

This clone was counted only a few times. The chain has TRBV30 and TRBJ2-1; tentative D call: TRBD1 (5 bases). Germline values: CDR1 GTSNPN, CDR2 SVGIG (reference sequence). There are 15 residues in the CDR3. Trimming removed 0 bases at V and 9 bases at J, with 18 bases between. Written as DNA, the CDR3 is TGTGCCTGGAGTGTAGGGGCTATTACGGGCGGTGAGCAGTTCTTC. This gives the protein CAWSVGAITGGEQFF. Together with reference TRBV30 and TRBJ2-1, the CDR3 gives the full variable domain: SQTIHQWPATLVQPVGSPLSLECTVEGTSNPNLYWYRQAAGRGLQLLFYSVGIGQISSEVPQNLSASRPQDRQFILSSKKLLLSDSGFYLCAWSVGAITGGEQFFGPGTRLTVL.

In the case of this clone: Given a much more abundant clone one base away, this may be a read error. The V and J genes are TRBV27 and TRBJ2-7, with D hard to call. CDR1 is MNHEY, CDR2 SMNVEV, per germline (reference sequence). Trimming removed 5 bases at V and 0 bases at J, with 5 bases between. The CDR3 runs 12 residues. The CDR3 sequence: CASSGSSYEQYF. CDR3 DNA: TGTGCCAGCAGTGGAAGCTCCTACGAGCAGTACTTC.

This chain links TRBV28 with TRBJ1-1; D gene ambiguous. From germline, CDR1 is MDHEN and CDR2 SYDVKM. Trimming took off 5 bases at V and 1 base at J, with 14 bases between the two ends. This CDR3 has 15 residues. CDR3 in amino acids: CASSPLVGTNTEAFF. For the CDR3, the DNA is TGTGCCAGCAGTCCCCTGGTGGGTACGAACACTGAAGCTTTCTTT.

The chain has TRBV9 and TRBJ2-3; D not certain. From germline, CDR1 is SGDLS and CDR2 YYNGEE. The CDR3 runs to 15 residues. V was trimmed by 0 bases and J by 3 bases, leaving 11 bases between them. Written as DNA, the CDR3 is TGTGCCAGCAGCGTAGGAGCGTCGAGGACAGATACGCAGTATTTT. Encoded protein: CASSVGASRTDTQYF.

This chain links TRBV5-5 with TRBJ2-2, with a possible D match to TRBD1 (6 bases). V shed 4 bases and J shed 2 bases, with 15 bases lying between them. Germline CDR1 and CDR2: SGHKS and YYEKEE (reference sequence). This CDR3 region has 16 residues. CDR3 bases: TGTGCCAGCAGCCAGGGGTCCGGGATAAACACCGGGGAGCTGTTTTTT. This encodes CASSQGSGINTGELFF. Looking up the rest from reference TRBV5-5 and TRBJ2-2 gives the full variable domain: DAGVTQSPTHLIKTRGQQVTLRCSPISGHKSVSWYQQVLGQGPQFIFQYYEKEERGRGNFPDRFSARQFPNYSSELNVNALLLGDSALYLCASSQGSGINTGELFFGEGSRLTVL.

This rearrangement joins TRBV25-1 to TRBJ2-7, with D tentatively TRBD2 (6 bases). The CDR3 has 14 residues. Trimming took off 3 bases at V and 3 bases at J, with 12 bases between the two ends. The germline gives CDR1 MGHDK, CDR2 SYGVNS. The CDR3 loop is CASSETAGYYEQYF. CDR3 DNA: TGTGCCAGCAGTGAGACAGCGGGTTACTACGAGCAGTACTTC.